This TCR beta chain was documented in a study of T-cell reconstitution after alpha-beta-depleted transplantation in children. Unique molecular identifiers were used in preparing the TCRbeta library. TCRdb processed the PCR reads anew with MiXCR; each CDR3 protein has one entry. The repertoire holds approximately 630,000 distinct CDR3 sequences, with over 10% as singletons. There are many counts of this clonotype. Its antigen is not identified. CDR3 length equals 15 residues. In germline, CDR1 is SGHKS, CDR2 YYEKEE (reference sequence). V was pared by 3 bases and J by 7 bases, with 5 bases of the junction left unmatched. Study-level points and caveats: Reported findings indicate that, about two months after transplant, alpha-beta T cells came from several hundred expanded clones, which were derived from non-depleted graft cells.

This sequence was found in a girl under 10 years old with congenital amegakaryocytic thrombocytopenia, due to receive a stem cell transplant. This rearrangement joins TRBV5-5 to TRBJ2-1; 12 positions agree with TRBD2. This sample comprised PBMCs, obtained before TCRalphabeta/CD19-depleted stem cell transplant. Written as DNA, the CDR3 is TGTGCCAGCAGCTCAACCGGGACTAGCGGGAATGAGCAGTTCTTC. Translation gives CASSSTGTSGNEQFF.